Below are 2 T cell receptor beta chains sequenced from a single sample in a study of regulatory T cells in long-lasting Graves disease. HTBI primers from iRepertoire and Arm-PCR of CDR3 regions yielded the TCR beta libraries. MiXCR was run by TCRdb on the multiplex PCR reads, yielding one entry per CDR3 protein. The sample lists approximately 300,000 distinct CDR3 sequences, 18% seen once, with roughly 35% in the top ten. The time point was: newly diagnosed GD, antithyroid drugs for less than 3 months. PBMC RNA was the source of the TCR library. Sample: peripheral blood mononuclear cells (PBMCs), taken at new diagnosis, from a patient treated with antithyroid drugs. The receptors were gathered from a female donor with Graves disease.

This clonotype was observed a few times. This chain uses TRBV28 with TRBJ2-2; D might be TRBD1 or TRBD2, each matching 6 bases. This CDR3 spans 14 amino acids. The germline V and J ends were trimmed by 7 bases and 4 bases, with 13 bases remaining between them. Per the germline V gene, CDR1 is MDHEN and CDR2 is SYDVKM. DNA of the CDR3: TGTGCCAGCACCTGGGGGGCGGTCACCGGGGAGCTGTTTTTT. It codes for CASTWGAVTGELFF.

The gene calls are TRBV30 and TRBJ2-1; D uncertain. Per the germline V gene, CDR1 is GTSNPN and CDR2 is SVGIG (reference sequence). The V end lost 3 bases, the J end lost 12 bases, and 24 bases lay between the germline ends. CDR3 length: 15 amino acids. CDR3 in amino acids: CAWRYGSGPRMGQFF. The CDR3 coding sequence is TGTGCCTGGAGGTACGGATCGGGCCCCAGGATGGGGCAGTTCTTC. The full variable domain, with the rest looked up from reference TRBV30 and TRBJ2-1, is SQTIHQWPATLVQPVGSPLSLECTVEGTSNPNLYWYRQAAGRGLQLLFYSVGIGQISSEVPQNLSASRPQDRQFILSSKKLLLSDSGFYLCAWRYGSGPRMGQFFGPGTRLTVL.